The sequence of this TCR beta chain was determined in a study of shared clonotypes between healthy human individuals. Looking at the study overall: Ranging from 18 to 49 in age, donors were two women and three men. General study results and limits: Clonotype sharing among donors was thought likely to change with sequencing depth.

To note about this clone: Its antigen is not identified.

Per the germline V gene, CDR1 is SGHAT and CDR2 is FQNNGV. This CDR3 region has 15 residues. Trimming pared 5 bases from V and 8 bases from J, leaving 20 bases between. As processed by the authors: Filtering differed, since immunoSEQ gave only junction sequences and no quality scores. Clones were sequenced by immunoSEQ multiplex PCR, and TCRdb holds only the in-frame ones, with some missing. For V, J and clone size, that table is used; D and trimming come from the DNA. The sample consists of about 600,000 clones, roughly 79% of them appearing once. The chain combines TRBV11-2 with TRBJ2-3; possible D gene TRBD2, 7 bases. Sequencing input: PBMCs. The TCR comes from a woman in her forties in good health. Some clones in this sample may be carry-over from other donors' samples. This CDR3 reads CASSMGGGQGGTQYF. The CDR3 DNA follows: TGTGCCAGCAGCATGGGGGGGGGCCAAGGCGGTACGCAGTATTTT.